A selection of T cell receptor beta chains follows, all from one sample in a study of cytomegalovirus exposure and HLA in healthy donors. Method: immunoSEQ multiplex PCR; TCRdb's copy keeps in-frame clones and lacks some. The sample holds 50,000 to 65,000 clones; about 75% are singletons and the top ten take roughly a quarter. What was sequenced was PBMCs. These receptors originate from a woman in her thirties or forties in good health and CMV-seropositive. Each CDR3 is given with its conserved first and last residue. A D gene is named only where the DNA matches it firmly. The size of a clone is reported for some rows only, either as once, few or many, or as a class for expanded clones.

V: TRBV5-1; D: NA; size: NA; J: TRBJ1-1; CDR3: CASSLRSPGADGTEAFF; DNA: TGCGCCAGCAGCTTACGTTCTCCAGGGGCTGATGGCACTGAAGCTTTCTTT
V: TRBV19; D: NA; size: NA; J: TRBJ1-5; CDR3: CASSPTGFNQPQHF; DNA: TGTGCCAGTAGTCCAACAGGGTTCAATCAGCCCCAGCATTTT
V: TRBV5-1; D: TRBD2; size: NA; J: TRBJ2-1; CDR3: CASSSSGGAHNEQFF; DNA: TGCGCCAGCAGCTCTAGCGGGGGGGCTCACAATGAGCAGTTCTTC
V: TRBV6-6; D: NA; size: NA; J: TRBJ1-5; CDR3: CASTPRLMSNQPQHF; DNA: TGTGCCAGCACCCCCCGGTTAATGAGCAATCAGCCCCAGCATTTT
V: TRBV11-2; D: NA; size: NA; J: TRBJ2-3; CDR3: CASSWPSSNTDTQYF; DNA: TGTGCCAGCAGCTGGCCTAGCTCTAACACAGATACGCAGTATTTT
V: TRBV9; D: NA; size: NA; J: TRBJ1-1; CDR3: CASSPSSGRGTEAFF; DNA: TGTGCCAGCAGCCCCTCTTCTGGTAGGGGCACTGAAGCTTTCTTT
V: TRBV5-1; D: TRBD2; size: NA; J: TRBJ2-1; CDR3: CASTGLAGGQSYNEQFF; DNA: TGCGCCAGCACCGGACTAGCGGGGGGGCAATCCTACAATGAGCAGTTCTTC
V: TRBV2; D: NA; size: NA; J: TRBJ1-4; CDR3: CASSGGGATNEKLFF; DNA: TGTGCCAGCAGTGGCGGAGGAGCAACTAATGAAAAACTGTTTTTT
V: TRBV6-6; D: TRBD1; size: NA; J: TRBJ1-3; CDR3: CASSLGGGSSGNTIYF; DNA: TGTGCCAGCAGCCTAGGGGGCGGCAGCTCTGGAAACACCATATATTTT
V: TRBV29-1; D: TRBD1; size: few; J: TRBJ1-1; CDR3: CSVELSRGRGPFF; DNA: TGCAGCGTTGAGCTGAGCAGGGGGCGTGGGCCTTTCTTT
V: TRBV7-3; D: NA; size: NA; J: TRBJ1-1; CDR3: CASGEGSNTEAFF; DNA: TGTGCCAGCGGGGAGGGGTCGAACACTGAAGCTTTCTTT
V: TRBV6-1; D: NA; size: NA; J: TRBJ1-3; CDR3: CASSEVPGITGNTIYF; DNA: TGTGCCAGCAGTGAGGTTCCAGGGATCACTGGAAACACCATATATTTT
V: TRBV7-9; D: NA; size: NA; J: TRBJ2-4; CDR3: CASSFGGSAKNIQYF; DNA: TGTGCCAGCAGCTTTGGGGGGAGTGCCAAAAACATTCAGTACTTC
V: TRBV19; D: NA; size: NA; J: TRBJ2-1; CDR3: CASSIGRDSSYNEQFF; DNA: TGTGCCAGTAGTATTGGCCGGGACTCAAGCTACAATGAGCAGTTCTTC
V: TRBV4-1; D: TRBD1; size: NA; J: TRBJ1-1; CDR3: CASSQGGQGASHTEAFF; DNA: TGCGCCAGCAGCCAAGGAGGACAGGGGGCCAGCCACACTGAAGCTTTCTTT